The 9 T cell receptor beta chains given below trace back to one sample, sequenced in a study of glioma-infiltrating T cells. The iRepertoire nested amplicon-rescue multiplex PCR amplified TCR alpha and beta CDR3s from RNA. MiXCR, run by TCRdb on the multiplex PCR reads, gives a single entry per CDR3 protein. The sample has some 190,000 distinct CDR3 sequences, roughly a third seen once. Material for sequencing was glioma tissue, nonneoplastic brain tissue, or PBMCs (not recorded which). All receptors come from a human donor with low-grade glioma or glioblastoma, undergoing nonglioma brain surgery, or in good health (not recorded which).

On this clonotype: This is likely a read error, given that the CDR3 carries no conserved phenylalanine or tryptophan at its end. The chain employs TRBV20-1 and TRBJ2-7, with TRBD2 matching over 8 bases. The ends lost 1 base at V and 6 bases at J; junction bases unmatched: 11. The CDR3 extends over 15 amino acids. CDR1 DFQATT and CDR2 SNEGSKA come from the germline V gene (reference sequence). CDR3 in DNA: TGCAGTGCTAGAGGTCTACTAGCGGAGGCGGGCGAGCAGTACTAC. Translated, it gives CSARGLLAEAGEQYY.

The chain links TRBV29-1 to TRBJ2-1; 10 bases are shared with TRBD2. Germline loops: CDR1 SQVTM, CDR2 ANQGSEA. V was clipped by 7 bases and J by 6 bases; unmatched bases: 15. The CDR3 covers 16 residues. The DNA of the CDR3 is TGCAGCGCTGCGTCGGACCTAGCGGGAGTGCGCAATGAGCAGTTCTTC. This sequence encodes CSAASDLAGVRNEQFF.

This clonotype was picked up many times. The rearrangement uses TRBV2 and TRBJ1-4; TRBD1 might be the D (6 bases). The CDR3 has 12 residues. Looked up from germline, CDR1 is SNHLY and CDR2 is FYNNEI. Between the trimmed V and J ends, which lost 6 bases and 8 bases, there was a span of 10 bases. CDR3: CASRQGREKLFF. CDR3 DNA sequence: TGTGCCAGCAGACAGGGAAGGGAAAAACTGTTTTTT.

This clonotype was seen at least ten times. This rearrangement joins TRBV6-2 or TRBV6-3 to TRBJ2-3, with 13 bases matching TRBD2. V gave up 7 bases and J gave up 1 base; unmatched junction bases: 2. CDR3 length: 15 residues. Germline values: CDR1 MNHEY, CDR2 SVGEGT. CDR3 coding DNA: TGTGCCAGCAATGGACTAGCGGGGGGCACAGATACGCAGTATTTT. This codes for CASNGLAGGTDTQYF.

The chain uses TRBV5-1 and TRBJ2-1; D perhaps matches TRBD2 (6 bases). This CDR3 contains 15 residues. Germline CDR1 and CDR2: SGHRS and YFSETQ. The V end lost 1 base, the J end lost 8 bases, and 16 bases lay between the germline ends. The DNA for the CDR3 is TGCGCCAGCAGCTTGAGGCTGGAGGGCGGGGATGAGCAGTTCTTC. Amino acids: CASSLRLEGGDEQFF.

This clonotype was picked up many times. This rearrangement joins TRBV11-1 to TRBJ2-5; the D is unclear. The germline gives CDR1 SGHAT, CDR2 FQDESV (reference sequence). The CDR3 is 14 residues long. V was trimmed by 8 bases and J by 2 bases, leaving 15 bases between them. The CDR3 sequence: CASRTGERQETQYF. In nucleotides, the CDR3 is TGTGCCAGCCGCACTGGCGAGAGGCAAGAGACCCAGTACTTC.

Concerning this clonotype itself: A read error may explain this, as a much larger clone is one base away. This chain connects TRBV12-3 or TRBV12-4 to TRBJ2-3; 9 nucleotides match TRBD2. The length of the CDR3 is 14 residues. In DNA, the CDR3 is TGTGCCAGAAGTTTAGCGCTACCGGGACTAGCTCTGTATTTT. Protein: CARSLALPGLALYF.

A word on this clonotype: The junction does not match germline at one end; this may be a read error. The chain employs TRBV27 and TRBJ2-7, with a possible D match to TRBD2 (6 bases). The CDR3 is 14 residues long. Germline V gene sequence: CDR1 MNHEY, CDR2 SMNVEV (reference sequence). The CDR3 loop is CASSLYGGAYEQYF. Written as DNA, the CDR3 is TGTGCCAGCAGCTTATACGGAGGGGCCTACGAGCAGTACTTC.

This sequence joins TRBV5-4 and TRBJ1-1; 9 bases line up with TRBD1. The CDR3 has 15 amino acids. Per germline, CDR1 SGHNT and CDR2 YYREEE (reference sequence). V shed 2 bases and J 5 bases; nucleotides not matched to a gene: 7. CDR3 in DNA: TGTGCCAGCAGCTTTGGACAGGGGATCCAAACTGAAGCTTTCTTT. Residues: CASSFGQGIQTEAFF.